These T cell receptor beta chains were read from a single sample in a study of cytomegalovirus exposure and HLA in healthy donors. This table comes from immunoSEQ multiplex PCR, and its TCRdb copy is limited to in-frame clones, with some not included. The data show around 200,000 clones, roughly 80% seen once. The sequencing input was PBMCs. All receptors come from a man in his fifties or sixties in good health and CMV-seronegative. Both conserved end residues are part of each CDR3. Fields, in order: clone size, V gene, D gene, J gene, CDR3 DNA, CDR3 protein. The D gene is left open where the match is weak. Clone size appears in some rows only: once, few, many, or a class for an expanded clone.

abundance: .
v_gene: TRBV2
d_gene: .
j_gene: TRBJ1-6
CDR3nt: TGTGCCAGCAGCGGAGAAAGGTCACCCCTCCACTTT
CDR3aa: CASSGERSPLHF

abundance: .
v_gene: TRBV4-3
d_gene: .
j_gene: TRBJ1-4
CDR3nt: TGCGCCAGCAGCCAAGATCCCTCGGGGCCGGGGGTTTATGAAAAACTGTTTTTT
CDR3aa: CASSQDPSGPGVYEKLFF

abundance: .
v_gene: TRBV9
d_gene: .
j_gene: TRBJ2-7
CDR3nt: TGTGCCAGCAGTTCCACAGGTAGCTCCTACGAGCAGTACTTC
CDR3aa: CASSSTGSSYEQYF

abundance: .
v_gene: TRBV5-1
d_gene: .
j_gene: TRBJ2-7
CDR3nt: TGCGCCAGCAGCTTGGGAACAGAATACGAGCAGTACTTC
CDR3aa: CASSLGTEYEQYF

abundance: .
v_gene: TRBV5-6
d_gene: TRBD1
j_gene: TRBJ2-2
CDR3nt: TGTGCCAGCAGCTTGGCCGAGGGGGCGGTCACCGGGGAGCTGTTTTTT
CDR3aa: CASSLAEGAVTGELFF

abundance: .
v_gene: TRBV19
d_gene: .
j_gene: TRBJ1-1
CDR3nt: TGTGCCAGTAGTATACAGGGGCCATACACTGAAGCTTTCTTT
CDR3aa: CASSIQGPYTEAFF

abundance: few
v_gene: TRBV30
d_gene: .
j_gene: TRBJ1-6
CDR3nt: TGTGCCTGTTCAGGGCAGTCTAATTCACCCCTCCACTTT
CDR3aa: CACSGQSNSPLHF

abundance: .
v_gene: TRBV5-4
d_gene: TRBD2
j_gene: TRBJ2-3
CDR3nt: TGTGCCAGCAGCCCCGGGGTAGCGGGGGTTAGCACAGATACGCAGTATTTT
CDR3aa: CASSPGVAGVSTDTQYF

abundance: .
v_gene: TRBV7-9
d_gene: .
j_gene: TRBJ1-1
CDR3nt: TGTTCCAGCAGCTCCCGCGGGGGCTTTAACACTGAAGCTTTCTTT
CDR3aa: CSSSSRGGFNTEAFF

abundance: .
v_gene: TRBV2
d_gene: TRBD1
j_gene: TRBJ2-7
CDR3nt: TGTGCCAGCAGAGCCGGGACAGGGATGGTGAGTTACGAGCAGTACTTC
CDR3aa: CASRAGTGMVSYEQYF

abundance: .
v_gene: TRBV4-1
d_gene: .
j_gene: TRBJ1-4
CDR3nt: TGCGCCAGCAGCCGAGAGAGGGTGGCTGATGAAAAACTGTTTTTT
CDR3aa: CASSRERVADEKLFF

abundance: once
v_gene: TRBV29-1
d_gene: TRBD1
j_gene: TRBJ2-7
CDR3nt: TGCAGCGTTGAGGACAGGAGCTACGAGCAGTACTTC
CDR3aa: CSVEDRSYEQYF

abundance: .
v_gene: TRBV11-2
d_gene: .
j_gene: TRBJ1-1
CDR3nt: TGTGCCAGCAGCTTAGGAGGAACCGGGGCTTTCTTT
CDR3aa: CASSLGGTGAFF

abundance: .
v_gene: TRBV18
d_gene: TRBD2
j_gene: TRBJ2-1
CDR3nt: TGTGCCAGCTCAACGACTAGCGGGGGGACCTACAATGAGCAGTTCTTC
CDR3aa: CASSTTSGGTYNEQFF

abundance: .
v_gene: TRBV5-1
d_gene: .
j_gene: TRBJ1-3
CDR3nt: TGCGCCAGCAGCCGAAACAGGGACTCTGGAAACACCATATATTTT
CDR3aa: CASSRNRDSGNTIYF

abundance: .
v_gene: TRBV9
d_gene: .
j_gene: TRBJ2-5
CDR3nt: TGTGCCAGCACTAGGGGAACCCAGTACTTC
CDR3aa: CASTRGTQYF

abundance: .
v_gene: TRBV7-3
d_gene: .
j_gene: TRBJ2-5
CDR3nt: TGTGCCAGCGGCTTACAGGGATACCAAGAGACCCAGTACTTC
CDR3aa: CASGLQGYQETQYF

abundance: .
v_gene: TRBV7-9
d_gene: .
j_gene: TRBJ2-2
CDR3nt: TGTTCCAGCAGCCTTCCGAGGGCGCGAGGAGGCACCGGGGAGCTGTTTTTT
CDR3aa: CSSSLPRARGGTGELFF